These 18 T cell receptor beta chains share one sample of origin, sequenced in a study of shared T cell receptors in the human thymus (dated by TCRdb to about 2021). Library construction relied on the immunoSEQ multiplex PCR assay. Entries here come from immuneACCESS through TCRdb and include only in-frame sequences with V and J called. Some clones fail to appear in such tables; in the studies checked, an unresolved V gene covers under half of the shortfall, and the cause of the remainder is unknown. Across this sample there are more than 550,000 clones, with more than 75% seen only once. The top ten clones comprise about 0.0094% of the sample. These same data were also listed under a study on human thymus T cells.

The sample taken for sequencing was thymocytes. The receptors were sampled from a boy under three years old with a congenital heart defect. Donor details come from another sample of the same person, matched by shared clones.

The chain is built from TRBV21-1 and TRBJ2-1; the listed D gene, TRBD2, was not tested against the DNA. TRBV21-1 is listed as a pseudogene. The CDR3 contains 17 residues. The CDR3 DNA follows: TGTGCCAGCAGCCGGTCTAGCGGGGCTAATACCTACAATGAGCAGTTCTTC. This encodes CASSRSSGANTYNEQFF.

CDR3 bases: TGTGCCAGCAGCTTTGCTAGCGAGCAGTACTTC. Encoded protein: CASSFASEQYF. The chain is built from TRBV11-2 and TRBJ2-7; D unclear. This CDR3 is 11 amino acids long. The ends were cut back, 3 bases at V and 6 bases at J, with 6 bases in the middle. Germline V lookup: CDR1 SGHAT, CDR2 FQNNGV. The variable domain in full, completed from reference TRBV11-2 and TRBJ2-7, reads EAGVAQSPRYKIIEKRQSVAFWCNPISGHATLYWYQQILGQGPKLLIQFQNNGVVDDSQLPKDRFSAERLKGVDSTLKIQPAKLEDSAVYLCASSFASEQYFGPGTRLTVT.

This chain uses TRBV9 with TRBJ2-3; no clear D. The V and J ends lost 3 bases and 10 bases respectively, with 15 bases between them. Per germline, CDR1 SGDLS and CDR2 YYNGEE. This CDR3 comprises 13 residues. Here the CDR3 reads CASSAGSHQAQYF. As DNA, the CDR3 is TGTGCCAGCAGCGCTGGAAGCCACCAGGCGCAGTATTTT. Based on the CDR3 plus reference TRBV9 and TRBJ2-3, the full variable domain is DSGVTQTPKHLITATGQRVTLRCSPRSGDLSVYWYQQSLDQGLQFLIQYYNGEERAKGNILERFSAQQFPDLHSELNLSSLELGDSALYFCASSAGSHQAQYFGPGTRLTVL.

CDR3 loop: CASSQMTRPPLQETQYF. In DNA, the CDR3 is TGTGCCAGCAGCCAAATGACTAGACCGCCCCTTCAAGAGACCCAGTACTTC. This chain links TRBV5-5 with TRBJ2-5; possible D gene TRBD2, 6 bases. This CDR3 has 17 residues. V was shortened by 4 bases and J by 2 bases, with 21 bases between the two germline ends. In germline, CDR1 is SGHKS, CDR2 YYEKEE (reference sequence). The full variable domain, with the rest looked up from reference TRBV5-5 and TRBJ2-5, is DAGVTQSPTHLIKTRGQQVTLRCSPISGHKSVSWYQQVLGQGPQFIFQYYEKEERGRGNFPDRFSARQFPNYSSELNVNALLLGDSALYLCASSQMTRPPLQETQYFGPGTRLLVL.

The chain uses TRBV28 and TRBJ2-3; 10 bases fit TRBD1. V lost 8 bases, J lost 5 bases, and 10 bases stayed unmatched. The length of the CDR3 is 15 residues. Germline loops: CDR1 MDHEN, CDR2 SYDVKM. The CDR3 DNA sequence: TGTGCCAGCTATCCCCCGGGACAGGGGAAAGATACGCAGTATTTT. Encoded protein: CASYPPGQGKDTQYF.

The V and J genes are TRBV6-1 and TRBJ1-5, with D perhaps matching TRBD1 (5 bases). This CDR3 region has 14 residues. Looked up from germline, CDR1 is MNHNS and CDR2 is SASEGT. V was cut by 7 bases and J by 7 bases, with 17 bases left in between. The DNA of the CDR3 is TGTGCCAGCACCCCTGGAGGGCAGGGCCAGCCCCAGCATTTT. Protein product: CASTPGGQGQPQHF.

This clone was recorded once. The rearrangement joins TRBV27 to TRBJ1-4; D call uncertain. The CDR3 covers 16 residues. Germline loops: CDR1 MNHEY, CDR2 SMNVEV (reference sequence). The V end was cut by 0 bases, the J end by 7 bases, with 15 bases between. DNA for the CDR3: TGTGCCAGCAGTTTATCAAAGTCAGTCTTCGCTGAAAAACTGTTTTTT. Protein product: CASSLSKSVFAEKLFF.

This rearrangement joins TRBV9 to TRBJ1-1; TRBD1 might be the D (5 bases). CDR3 length: 14 residues. CDR1 is SGDLS, CDR2 YYNGEE, per germline. Trimming left V 0 bases short and J 7 bases short, with 13 bases between. CDR3 in amino acids: CASSVGWTKSEAFF. In nucleotides, the CDR3 is TGTGCCAGCAGCGTAGGGTGGACAAAAAGTGAAGCTTTCTTT.

The chain links TRBV29-1 to TRBJ2-7; D perhaps matches TRBD1 (6 bases). V shed 6 bases and J shed 3 bases, with 24 bases lying between them. This CDR3 contains 16 residues. Per the germline V gene, CDR1 is SQVTM and CDR2 is ANQGSEA. The CDR3: CSVPARDIEWGYEQYF. As DNA, the CDR3 is TGCAGCGTCCCCGCCCGGGACATCGAGTGGGGCTACGAGCAGTACTTC.

The V gene is TRBV27, the J gene TRBJ2-1; the match to TRBD2 covers 14 bases. Trimming at V came to 5 bases and at J to 7 bases, leaving 1 base not matched to a gene. Germline V gene sequence: CDR1 MNHEY, CDR2 SMNVEV (reference sequence). The CDR3 runs to 14 residues. Here the CDR3 DNA reads TGTGCCAGCAGTGGACTAGCGGGAGGTAATGAGCAGTTCTTC. Translation gives CASSGLAGGNEQFF.

The chain carries TRBV27 and TRBJ2-7, with TRBD2 matching 8 bases. The CDR3 runs 16 residues. From germline, CDR1 is MNHEY and CDR2 SMNVEV (reference sequence). The V segment lost 6 bases and the J segment 1 base; nucleotides outside the gene matches: 11. CDR3 residues: CASSPLGGGFSYEQYF. The CDR3 DNA sequence: TGTGCCAGCAGCCCCCTCGGCGGGGGGTTTTCCTACGAGCAGTACTTC.

CDR3 sequence: CAISGKTSGGPVGGEQYF. The CDR3 DNA reads TGTGCCATCTCGGGGAAAACTAGCGGGGGGCCGGTTGGTGGCGAGCAGTACTTC. The V call is TRBV10-3, the J call TRBJ2-7; TRBD2 matches 12 bases. Per the germline V gene, CDR1 is ENHRY and CDR2 is SYGVKD. V lost 8 bases, J lost 6 bases, and 20 bases stayed unmatched. The CDR3 length is 18 residues.

The chain links TRBV18 to TRBJ2-3, with D tentatively TRBD1 (5 bases). Per germline, CDR1 KGHSH and CDR2 LQKENI. Trimming removed 6 bases at V and 3 bases at J, with 16 bases between. This CDR3 has 15 amino acids. CDR3 sequence: CASSPEAGCTDTQYF. The CDR3 DNA sequence: TGTGCCAGCTCCCCAGAGGCAGGGTGTACAGATACGCAGTATTTT. Filled out from reference TRBV18 and TRBJ2-3, the complete variable domain reads NAGVMQNPRHLVRRRGQEARLRCSPMKGHSHVYWYRQLPEEGLKFMVYLQKENIIDESGMPKERFSAEFPKEGPSILRIQQVVRGDSAAYFCASSPEAGCTDTQYFGPGTRLTVL.

V is TRBV28 and J is TRBJ1-4; unclear D gene. CDR1 MDHEN and CDR2 SYDVKM come from the germline V gene. Trimming removed 4 bases from V and 0 bases from J, with 9 bases in between. CDR3 length equals 15 residues. CDR3 in DNA: TGTGCCAGCAGTTCCATAACTGCAACTAATGAAAAACTGTTTTTT. Translated: CASSSITATNEKLFF.

The chain joins TRBV11-2 to TRBJ2-5; no definite D call. The DNA end favors TRBJ2-7, so the J call may be wrong. Germline values: CDR1 SGHAT, CDR2 FQNNGV. The length of the CDR3 is 12 residues. The CDR3 coding sequence is TGTGCCAGCAGCCCCGCAGACTACGAGCAGTACTTC. Translated: CASSPADYEQYF.

This clone was seen only once. The chain has TRBV7-2 and TRBJ2-1; TRBD1 is a possible D gene (6 bases). The CDR3 runs 15 residues. Looked up from germline, CDR1 is SGHTA and CDR2 is FQGNSA. V shed 5 bases and J shed 9 bases, with 20 bases lying between them. Here the CDR3 DNA reads TGTGCCAGCAGCCAAGTTGCCTGGACAGAGGGTGAGCAGTTCTTC. This codes for CASSQVAWTEGEQFF. Together with reference TRBV7-2 and TRBJ2-1, the CDR3 gives the full variable domain: GAGVSQSPSNKVTEKGKDVELRCDPISGHTALYWYRQSLGQGLEFLIYFQGNSAPDKSGLPSDRFSAERTGGSVSTLTIQRTQQEDSAVYLCASSQVAWTEGEQFFGPGTRLTVL.

The CDR3 DNA reads as TGTGCCAGTAGTATGACAGGGGGGAATCAGCCCCAGCATTTT. Amino acid sequence: CASSMTGGNQPQHF. This chain links TRBV19 with TRBJ1-5; 9 bases agree with TRBD1. The CDR3 consists of 14 residues. CDR1 and CDR2 (germline): LNHDA, SQIVND (reference sequence). V gave up 3 bases and J gave up 4 bases; unmatched junction bases: 1.

The CDR3 reads CASRLAGGPVTGELFF. In DNA, the CDR3 is TGTGCCAGTCGACTAGCGGGAGGGCCTGTCACCGGGGAGCTGTTTTTT. The chain has TRBV19 and TRBJ2-2, with TRBD2 matching over 14 bases. CDR3 size: 16 residues. J was trimmed by 4 bases and V by 8 bases; bases with no gene match: 6. Germline CDR1 reads LNHDA; CDR2 reads SQIVND (reference sequence).